Following are 22 T cell receptor beta chains from one sample sequenced in a study of shared clonotypes between healthy human individuals. Sequencing was performed with immunoSEQ multiplex PCR; in TCRdb, only in-frame clones are kept and a portion is missing. The data contain a few million clones, roughly 92% of them singletons. Sequencing was performed on naive CD4+ T cells from PBMCs. Documented subset: CD45RA+ positively selected. The origin of the receptors is a man aged 18-30 years in good health. Some clones in this sample may be carry-over from other donors' samples.

This chain connects TRBV2 to TRBJ2-1; 7 nucleotides agree with TRBD1. The V and J ends lost 6 bases and 8 bases, in that order; junction bases with no gene match: 13. The CDR3 contains 15 residues. Germline V gives CDR1 SNHLY, CDR2 FYNNEI. In DNA, the CDR3 is TGTGCCAGCAGAGACCCCAGGGGGTTTGCGGATGAGCAGTTCTTC. Protein sequence: CASRDPRGFADEQFF.

The rearrangement links TRBV27 to TRBJ2-7; D remains unclear. CDR1 is MNHEY, CDR2 SMNVEV, per germline (reference sequence). CDR3 length equals 12 residues. Deletions cut 3 bases from V and 5 bases from J, with 8 bases between. The CDR3 region is CASSFAGNEQYF. DNA for the CDR3: TGTGCCAGCAGTTTTGCCGGAAACGAGCAGTACTTC.

The chain links TRBV15 to TRBJ1-2; D gene unclear. The ends were cut back, 5 bases at V and 8 bases at J, with 12 bases in the middle. The CDR3 is 12 amino acids. CDR1 is LNHNV and CDR2 is YYDKDF in the germline V gene (reference sequence). The CDR3 region is CATSSRLEGYTF. The CDR3 DNA sequence: TGTGCCACCAGCTCTCGATTGGAGGGCTACACCTTC.

CDR3: CASSSQGGLGTDTQYF. The CDR3 DNA follows: TGCGCCAGCAGCTCGCAGGGTGGTTTGGGCACAGATACGCAGTATTTT. The V and J genes are TRBV5-1 and TRBJ2-3, with D perhaps TRBD1 (5 bases). The V end lost 3 bases, the J end lost 1 base, and 15 bases lay between the germline ends. CDR1 SGHRS and CDR2 YFSETQ come from the germline V gene. The CDR3 runs 16 residues.

This chain connects TRBV25-1 to TRBJ2-3, with 7 bases lining up with TRBD2. V lost 3 bases to trimming and J lost 3 bases; unmatched junction nucleotides: 9. Germline V CDR1 and CDR2: MGHDK, SYGVNS. There are 16 residues in the CDR3. This CDR3 reads CASSDDAGVGTDTQYF. The CDR3 DNA is TGTGCCAGCAGTGACGACGCGGGAGTCGGTACAGATACGCAGTATTTT. The whole variable domain, filled in from reference TRBV25-1 and TRBJ2-3, reads EADIYQTPRYLVIGTGKKITLECSQTMGHDKMYWYQQDPGMELHLIHYSYGVNSTEKGDLSSESTVSRIRTEHFPLTLESARPSHTSQYLCASSDDAGVGTDTQYFGPGTRLTVL.

The V gene is TRBV27, the J gene TRBJ2-7; TRBD2 might be the D (6 bases). CDR1 and CDR2 from the germline V gene are MNHEY and SMNVEV (reference sequence). CDR3 size: 14 residues. Trimming stripped 0 bases from V and 5 bases from J, with 11 bases between. Here the CDR3 reads CASSLSRLVHEQYF. In DNA form, the CDR3 reads TGTGCCAGCAGTTTATCAAGACTAGTTCACGAGCAGTACTTC.

The chain uses TRBV6-6 and TRBJ1-5; D is unclear. Looked up from germline, CDR1 is MNHNY and CDR2 is SVGAGI (reference sequence). The CDR3 sequence is 14 residues long. Trimming left V 2 bases short and J 1 base short, with 6 bases between. The CDR3 nucleotides read TGTGCCAGCAGTTACATGGACAGCAATCAGCCCCAGCATTTT. It codes for CASSYMDSNQPQHF.

The V and J genes are TRBV9 and TRBJ2-7, with D perhaps matching TRBD1 (6 bases). Germline V lookup: CDR1 SGDLS, CDR2 YYNGEE. The CDR3 totals 14 residues. The V end was cut by 3 bases, the J end by 5 bases, with 15 bases between. CDR3 nucleotides: TGTGCCAGCAGCGAGGGGGTGGGGAACGACGAGCAGTACTTC. Translation gives CASSEGVGNDEQYF.

This sequence joins TRBV6-6 and TRBJ1-5; D gene uncertain. Germline loops: CDR1 MNHNY, CDR2 SVGAGI (reference sequence). The CDR3 runs to 15 residues. V lost 2 bases to trimming and J lost 2 bases, with 10 bases between them. CDR3 amino acids: CASSYPVTGNQPQHF. In nucleotides, the CDR3 is TGTGCCAGCAGTTACCCTGTCACTGGCAATCAGCCCCAGCATTTT.

A single count supports this clone. The rearrangement joins TRBV2 to TRBJ2-7; no clear D gene. Germline V gene sequence: CDR1 SNHLY, CDR2 FYNNEI. With 7 bases removed from V and 9 bases from J, the gap between germline ends came to 16 bases. This CDR3 contains 12 residues. CDR3 in amino acids: CASTRAGPVQYF. The CDR3 DNA sequence: TGTGCCAGCACCCGGGCTGGGCCTGTGCAGTACTTC.

This clone has only one observation. The chain recombines TRBV5-4 with TRBJ2-3; D possibly matches TRBD1 or TRBD2 (5 bases each). The CDR3 loop spans 18 amino acids. With 4 bases removed from V and 3 bases from J, the gap between germline ends came to 24 bases. CDR1 is SGHNT and CDR2 is YYREEE in the germline V gene (reference sequence). CDR3 amino acids: CASSLPTISDRETDTQYF. CDR3 coding DNA: TGTGCCAGCAGCCTCCCGACGATTAGCGACAGAGAGACAGATACGCAGTATTTT.

The count of this clone is one. Other nucleotide sequences in the sample specify the same CDR3. The chain combines TRBV5-1 with TRBJ2-3; D gene uncertain. The germline V gene encodes CDR1 SGHRS and CDR2 YFSETQ. The CDR3 is 15 amino acids. Trimming took 1 base from V and 0 from J, leaving 9 bases between them. The CDR3 region has the DNA TGCGCCAGCAGCTTGCCAAGCAGTAGCACAGATACGCAGTATTTT. Translated: CASSLPSSSTDTQYF.

About this clone itself: The same CDR3 is also encoded by other DNA sequences in this sample. The chain carries TRBV19 and TRBJ1-1; D possibly corresponds to TRBD1 (6 bases). This CDR3 is 14 amino acids long. Between the trimmed V and J ends, which lost 5 bases and 0 bases, there was a span of 10 bases. Germline CDR1 LNHDA, CDR2 SQIVND (reference sequence). The CDR3, as DNA: TGTGCCAGTAGTTTCGGGACATTGAACACTGAAGCTTTCTTT. Translation gives CASSFGTLNTEAFF.

This clone has more than one count but fewer than ten. The sample contains more than one DNA sequence encoding this CDR3. This chain links TRBV18 with TRBJ1-5, with TRBD1 identical over 8 bases. Germline loops: CDR1 KGHSH, CDR2 LQKENI. The CDR3 totals 14 residues. V lost 2 bases, J lost 5 bases, and 2 bases stayed unmatched. CDR3 coding DNA: TGTGCCAGCTCACCAGGGACAGGCTATCAGCCCCAGCATTTT. It translates to CASSPGTGYQPQHF.

This clone was counted a single time. CDR3 DNA: TGTGCCAGCAGCCGTACTAGCGACCTGCAAACCGGGGAGCTGTTTTTT. It is translated as CASSRTSDLQTGELFF. The rearrangement links TRBV9 to TRBJ2-2; 7 nucleotides match TRBD2. CDR1 is SGDLS and CDR2 is YYNGEE in the germline V gene. This CDR3 has 16 amino acids. The ends lost 4 bases at V and 5 bases at J; junction bases unmatched: 11.

The V and J genes are TRBV19 and TRBJ2-1; 7 positions match TRBD2. Germline V CDR1 and CDR2: LNHDA, SQIVND (reference sequence). V was pared by 1 base and J by 7 bases, with 10 bases of the junction left unmatched. This CDR3 region has 16 residues. In DNA form, the CDR3 reads TGTGCCAGTAGTATAGGCGGGAGTGCGGGACCTAATGAGCAGTTCTTC. It codes for CASSIGGSAGPNEQFF.

The chain joins TRBV7-2 to TRBJ1-2; D possibly corresponds to TRBD1 (6 bases). CDR3 length equals 15 residues. Trimming left V 5 bases short and J 4 bases short, with 17 bases between. Germline lookup yields CDR1 SGHTA and CDR2 FQGNSA. The CDR3, as DNA: TGTGCCAGCAGCCCTTCACAGGGTCTAGGCTATGGCTACACCTTC. This codes for CASSPSQGLGYGYTF.

The gene calls are TRBV13 and TRBJ1-3; no definite D call. The CDR3 consists of 13 residues. The ends were cut back, 6 bases at V and 0 bases at J, with 6 bases in the middle. Germline CDR1 reads PRHDT; CDR2 reads FYEKMQ (reference sequence). This chain's CDR3 is CASRLISGNTIYF. CDR3 bases: TGTGCCAGCAGACTAATCTCTGGAAACACCATATATTTT. Supplemented by reference TRBV13 and TRBJ1-3, the full variable domain reads AAGVIQSPRHLIKEKRETATLKCYPIPRHDTVYWYQQGPGQDPQFLISFYEKMQSDKGSIPDRFSAQQFSDYHSELNMSSLELGDSALYFCASRLISGNTIYFGEGSWLTVV.

The chain couples TRBV30 to TRBJ1-4, with 8 bases identical to TRBD1. Germline CDR1 and CDR2: GTSNPN and SVGIG (reference sequence). The CDR3 contains 19 residues. After removal of 3 bases from V and 4 bases from J, the junction contained 19 bases not matched to a gene. The CDR3 sequence: CAWSSEFGQGSASNEKLFF. As DNA, the CDR3 is TGTGCCTGGAGCTCGGAATTCGGACAGGGCTCAGCCAGTAATGAAAAACTGTTTTTT.

This clone came up once. Other DNA sequences within the sample encode an identical CDR3. CDR3 residues: CASSVTGAETQYF. The CDR3 DNA reads as TGTGCCAGCAGCGTTACTGGGGCAGAGACCCAGTACTTC. The chain employs TRBV9 and TRBJ2-5, with TRBD1 as a possible D gene (5 bases). The ends were cut back, 2 bases at V and 4 bases at J, with 9 bases in the middle. The CDR3 is made up of 13 amino acids. CDR1 SGDLS and CDR2 YYNGEE come from the germline V gene.

This clone has only a few counts. Other DNA variants within this sample encode the same CDR3. The rearrangement uses TRBV19 and TRBJ2-2; no clear D gene. The CDR3 contains 11 residues. Germline CDR1 is LNHDA and CDR2 is SQIVND (reference sequence). V was trimmed by 5 bases and J by 3 bases, leaving 1 base between them. The CDR3 spells CASSYTGELFF. The CDR3 DNA sequence: TGTGCCAGTAGTTACACCGGGGAGCTGTTTTTT.

The V and J genes are TRBV29-1 and TRBJ1-6; D is possibly TRBD1 (5 bases). The V gene's germline CDR1 is SQVTM and CDR2 ANQGSEA. The V and J ends lost 6 bases and 9 bases respectively, with 18 bases between them. CDR3 length: 14 amino acids. The CDR3 loop is CSVGTGTATSPLHF. CDR3 in DNA: TGCAGCGTCGGGACCGGGACCGCCACTTCACCCCTCCACTTT.